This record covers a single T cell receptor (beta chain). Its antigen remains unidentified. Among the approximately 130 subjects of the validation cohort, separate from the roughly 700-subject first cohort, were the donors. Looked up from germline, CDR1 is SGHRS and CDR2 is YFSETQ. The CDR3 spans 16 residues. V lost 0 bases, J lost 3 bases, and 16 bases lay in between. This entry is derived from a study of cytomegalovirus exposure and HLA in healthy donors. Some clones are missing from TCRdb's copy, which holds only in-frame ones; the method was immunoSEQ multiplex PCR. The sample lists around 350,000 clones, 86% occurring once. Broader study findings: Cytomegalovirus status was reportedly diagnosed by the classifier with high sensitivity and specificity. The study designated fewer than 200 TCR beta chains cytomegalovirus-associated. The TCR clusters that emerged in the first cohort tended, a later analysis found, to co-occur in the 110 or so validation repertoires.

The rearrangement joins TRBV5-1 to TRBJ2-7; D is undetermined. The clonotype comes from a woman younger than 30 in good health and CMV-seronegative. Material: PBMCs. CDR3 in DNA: TGCGCCAGCAGCTTGGCCCCAGATCACCCCCGCTACGAGCAGTACTTC. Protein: CASSLAPDHPRYEQYF.